A single sample is the source of the 10 T cell receptor beta chains below, sequenced in a study of blood T cell repertoires in COVID-19. Profiling relied on immunoSEQ multiplex PCR, and the TCRdb table lists in-frame clones only, not all of them. The profile shows roughly 320,000 clones, approximately 90% of them singletons. The sequencing sample was made of PBMCs or T cells enriched from blood (not recorded which). These receptors originate from a man aged 30-40 years who had recovered from COVID-19.

CDR3 DNA sequence: TGTGCCAGCAGTTTAGAGCCCTATGGCTACACCTTC. Residues: CASSLEPYGYTF. V usage is TRBV12-3 or TRBV12-4 and J usage is TRBJ1-2; D is unresolved. CDR3 length: 12 residues. V dropped 1 base and J dropped 4 bases, with 4 bases sitting between them.

Here the CDR3 reads CASSLSPGSPLHF. DNA for the CDR3: TGTGCCAGCAGTTTATCACCGGGTTCACCCCTCCACTTT. The gene calls are TRBV27 and TRBJ1-6, with no clear D. V was shortened by 0 bases and J by 9 bases, with 6 bases between the two germline ends. CDR1 and CDR2 from the germline V gene are MNHEY and SMNVEV (reference sequence). CDR3 size: 13 residues.

The gene calls are TRBV7-2 and TRBJ1-2; unclear D gene. There are 14 residues in the CDR3. Between the trimmed V and J ends, which lost 0 bases and 0 bases, there was a span of 5 bases. The germline V gene encodes CDR1 SGHTA and CDR2 FQGNSA. CDR3 loop: CASSLAPANYGYTF. CDR3 coding DNA: TGTGCCAGCAGCTTAGCGCCAGCTAACTATGGCTACACCTTC.

This chain connects TRBV14 to TRBJ2-2; 15 bases align to TRBD2. The junction had 11 bases not matched to a gene; V was cut back by 5 bases and J by 4 bases. In germline, CDR1 is SGHDN, CDR2 FVKESK. This CDR3 is built from 19 residues. The CDR3 here is CASSDLRTSGGAGTGELFF. In DNA form, the CDR3 reads TGTGCCAGCAGCGATCTCCGGACTAGCGGGGGGGCTGGCACCGGGGAGCTGTTTTTT.

The chain employs TRBV10-2 and TRBJ2-2, with TRBD2 matching 10 bases. Germline CDR1 is WSHSY and CDR2 is SAAADI. This CDR3 region has 13 residues. The V gene end was trimmed by 8 bases and the J gene end by 6 bases; junction bases not matched to a gene: 3. CDR3 coding DNA: TGCGCCAGCGGGACTAGCGAGGCCGGGGAGCTGTTTTTT. Translation gives CASGTSEAGELFF.

V is TRBV19 and J is TRBJ1-4; the match to TRBD1 covers 9 bases. V lost 5 bases, J lost 7 bases, and 11 bases stayed unmatched. In germline, CDR1 is LNHDA, CDR2 SQIVND (reference sequence). The CDR3 spans 16 residues. The CDR3 is CASSLDRGIYGEKLFF. CDR3 sequence (DNA): TGTGCCAGTAGTCTGGACAGGGGTATTTACGGTGAAAAACTGTTTTTT.

This chain joins TRBV10-1 and TRBJ2-5; 11 positions match TRBD2. Germline CDR1 is WNHNN and CDR2 is SYGVQD (reference sequence). Unmatched junction bases numbered 17, after V lost 6 bases and J lost 5 bases. The CDR3 is 18 amino acids. CDR3 amino acids: CASSGVLSGRAFLETQYF. Written as DNA, the CDR3 is TGCGCCAGCAGCGGGGTCCTTAGCGGGAGGGCCTTCTTGGAGACCCAGTACTTC.

The chain has TRBV11-2 and TRBJ2-5, with TRBD2 matching over 8 bases. Germline CDR1 and CDR2: SGHAT and FQNNGV. J lost 1 base, V lost 1 base, and 8 bases had no gene match. The CDR3 is 17 residues long. CDR3: CASSLGLAGGVQETQYF. CDR3 DNA sequence: TGTGCCAGCAGCTTAGGGCTAGCGGGCGGAGTCCAAGAGACCCAGTACTTC.

The chain is built from TRBV9 and TRBJ2-5; D might be TRBD2 (5 bases). Germline CDR1 reads SGDLS; CDR2 reads YYNGEE. V gave up 0 bases and J gave up 5 bases, with 14 bases separating them. The CDR3 is 15 amino acids. The chain's CDR3 is CASSVAGLVMETQYF. The CDR3 bases are TGTGCCAGCAGCGTAGCGGGATTGGTGATGGAGACCCAGTACTTC. Together with reference TRBV9 and TRBJ2-5, the CDR3 gives the full variable domain: DSGVTQTPKHLITATGQRVTLRCSPRSGDLSVYWYQQSLDQGLQFLIQYYNGEERAKGNILERFSAQQFPDLHSELNLSSLELGDSALYFCASSVAGLVMETQYFGPGTRLLVL.

The chain employs TRBV30 and TRBJ1-1; TRBD1 is a possible D gene (5 bases). The CDR3 extends over 12 amino acids. V gave up 2 bases and J gave up 5 bases, with 9 bases separating them. CDR1 is GTSNPN, CDR2 SVGIG, per germline (reference sequence). The DNA for the CDR3 is TGTGCCTGGAGTAACTCAGGGACTGAAGCTTTCTTT. It codes for CAWSNSGTEAFF.